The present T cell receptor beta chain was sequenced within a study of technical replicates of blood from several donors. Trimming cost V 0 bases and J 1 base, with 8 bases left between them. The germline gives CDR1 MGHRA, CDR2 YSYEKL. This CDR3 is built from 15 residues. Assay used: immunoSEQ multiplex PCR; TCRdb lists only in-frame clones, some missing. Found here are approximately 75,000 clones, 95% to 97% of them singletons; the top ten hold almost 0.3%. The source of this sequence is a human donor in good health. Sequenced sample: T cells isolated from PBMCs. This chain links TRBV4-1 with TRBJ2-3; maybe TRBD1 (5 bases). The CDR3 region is CASSQDLRGTDTQYF. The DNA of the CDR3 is TGCGCCAGCAGCCAAGATCTCAGGGGCACAGATACGCAGTATTTT.